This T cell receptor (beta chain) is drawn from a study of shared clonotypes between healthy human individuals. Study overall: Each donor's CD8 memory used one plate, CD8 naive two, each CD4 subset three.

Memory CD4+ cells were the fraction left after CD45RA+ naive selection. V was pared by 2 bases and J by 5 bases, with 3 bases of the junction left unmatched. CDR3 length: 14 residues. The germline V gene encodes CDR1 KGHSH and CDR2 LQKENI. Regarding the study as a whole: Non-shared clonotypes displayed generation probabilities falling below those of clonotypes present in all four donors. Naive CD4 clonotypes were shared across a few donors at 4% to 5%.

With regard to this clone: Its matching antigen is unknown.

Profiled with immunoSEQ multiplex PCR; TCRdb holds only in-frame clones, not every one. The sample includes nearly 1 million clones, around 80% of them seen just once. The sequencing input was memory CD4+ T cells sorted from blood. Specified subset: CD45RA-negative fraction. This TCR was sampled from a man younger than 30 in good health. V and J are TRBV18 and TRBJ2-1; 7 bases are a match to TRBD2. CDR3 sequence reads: CASSPVRGDNEQFF. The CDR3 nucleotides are TGTGCCAGCTCACCAGTCCGGGGGGACAATGAGCAGTTCTTC.